Following are 4 T cell receptor beta chains from one sample sequenced in a study of a mutant IDH1 vaccine in newly diagnosed glioma. Indicated time point: week 47, end of study. A single vaccine dose contained 300 ug of mutant IDH1 20-mer peptide, and topical imiquimod was used with it. The antigens of these receptors remain unknown. Libraries were prepared by immunoSEQ multiplex PCR; TCRdb keeps only in-frame clonotypes and omits some of them. The sample comprises fewer than 70,000 clones, under 85% of which are singletons, and about 3.8% rests with the top ten. Here the sequenced sample was PBMCs, taken from a glioma patient whose treatment included an IDH1 peptide vaccine. The receptor source for this set is a young man with glioma.

The V call is TRBV7-9, the J call TRBJ2-3, with a tentative D call TRBD1 (5 bases). V lost 2 bases and J 1 base, leaving 10 bases between the germline ends. Germline assignment: CDR1 SEHNR and CDR2 FQNEAQ (reference sequence). This CDR3 is built from 15 residues. CDR3 DNA: TGTGCCAGCAGCTTAATACAGGCCCGCACAGATACGCAGTATTTT. Protein: CASSLIQARTDTQYF. The whole variable domain, filled in from reference TRBV7-9 and TRBJ2-3, reads DTGVSQNPRHKITKRGQNVTFRCDPISEHNRLYWYRQTLGQGPEFLTYFQNEAQLEKSRLLSDRFSAERPKGSFSTLEIQRTEQGDSAMYLCASSLIQARTDTQYFGPGTRLTVL.

This clone was counted a single time. The chain joins TRBV2 to TRBJ2-7; 8 bases line up with TRBD1. Per the germline V gene, CDR1 is SNHLY and CDR2 is FYNNEI. The trim removed 4 bases at V and 3 bases at J, leaving 8 bases unmatched. The CDR3 has 15 residues. For the CDR3, the DNA is TGTGCCAGCAGTGGGTCGGACAGGGAAGACTACGAGCAGTACTTC. This encodes CASSGSDREDYEQYF.

This rearrangement joins TRBV4-1 to TRBJ1-2, with 8 bases lining up with TRBD1. There are 14 residues in the CDR3. Per germline, CDR1 MGHRA and CDR2 YSYEKL. V shed 2 bases, J shed 8 bases, and the junction held 7 bases outside the gene matches. CDR3 in DNA: TGCGCCAGCAGCCAACTAGACAGGGGTAGGGGCTACACCTTC. Translation gives CASSQLDRGRGYTF.

V usage is TRBV7-9 and J usage is TRBJ1-4; 8 bases are shared with TRBD1. The CDR3 spans 15 residues. After removal of 5 bases from V and 5 bases from J, the junction contained 7 bases not matched to a gene. Germline values: CDR1 SEHNR, CDR2 FQNEAQ (reference sequence). CDR3 DNA: TGTGCCAGCAGCCCGCGGGACAGGATAAATGAAAAACTGTTTTTT. Its protein is CASSPRDRINEKLFF.